This T cell receptor (beta chain) was captured in a study of monozygotic twins with inflammatory bowel disease. Whole-study results and caveats: Repertoire likeness was no different across concordant and discordant twins, perhaps owing to restricted power.

CDR1 is MDHEN and CDR2 is SYDVKM in the germline V gene. The CDR3 is 13 amino acids. Details on this clonotype: Its specificity is unknown.

Through template switching, UMIs that included a 6-nucleotide sample barcode were added. TCRdb reprocessed the 5' RACE reads, keeping one entry per CDR3 protein, no DNA. Its listing shows under 350,000 distinct CDR3 sequences. This clonotype was sampled from a human donor with ulcerative colitis or Crohn's disease, or a healthy co-twin of an affected twin (not recorded which). This sequence joins TRBV28 and TRBJ1-1. Material for sequencing was blood. The CDR3 reads CASSLRESTEAFF.